The rows below give T cell receptor beta chains drawn from one sample of a study of shared clonotypes between healthy human individuals. The data were produced by immunoSEQ multiplex PCR, yet TCRdb's version contains in-frame clones alone and is incomplete. This sample has 1.5 million to 2.5 million clones, with approximately 94% found just once. The sample comprised naive CD8+ T cells sorted from blood. These receptors were obtained from a young man in good health. CDR3s include the opening cysteine and the closing phenylalanine or tryptophan. Clone size is not always given. Where it is, it says once, few, many or a class for expanded clones.

V	size	J	CDR3
TRBV7-9	-	TRBJ2-7	CASMQGDSYEQYF
TRBV6-5	-	TRBJ2-3	CASTEGASSTDTQYF
TRBV13	few	TRBJ1-1	CASSLGPNTEAFF
TRBV6-1	-	TRBJ2-3	CASSEAEGEDTQYF
TRBV27	-	TRBJ2-2	CASSLAGGTGELFF
TRBV7-9	-	TRBJ1-2	CASSPSPPPHPGWTF
TRBV7-6	-	TRBJ2-7	CASSLGGRYEQYF
TRBV5-6	once	TRBJ2-7	CASSFRYGGPLEQYF
TRBV9	-	TRBJ2-7	CASSVGEGFIEQYF
TRBV4-1	-	TRBJ2-7	CASSPGLVGYEQYF
TRBV11-2	-	TRBJ2-7	CASSFPRSGQGAYEQYF
TRBV21-1	-	TRBJ1-1	CASSISPGVYTEAFF
TRBV7-9	-	TRBJ2-7	CASSPPLLGQYF
TRBV19	-	TRBJ2-1	CASTSGSYNEQFF
TRBV4-3	-	TRBJ1-2	CASSHLFPGQGADGYTF
TRBV11-2	-	TRBJ1-6	CASSPMGGDNSPLHF
TRBV28	-	TRBJ1-2	CASSPNRGHITNYGYTF
TRBV7-9	-	TRBJ1-3	CASSLDDSGNTIYF
TRBV4-1	once	TRBJ1-1	CASSQEILLRAEAFF
TRBV11-3	-	TRBJ2-7	CASSLRPFPTGGVYEQYF
TRBV7-9	-	TRBJ2-3	CASSRTTGATDTQYF
TRBV2	-	TRBJ2-7	CASSWSYEQYF
TRBV7-9	-	TRBJ2-2	CASSNRGFTGELFF
TRBV27	-	TRBJ2-7	CASSPAGPYEQYF
TRBV5-1	-	TRBJ2-7	CASSWGDGTVPSEQYF
TRBV28	-	TRBJ1-2	CASDRDGNYGYTF
TRBV13	-	TRBJ2-1	CASSLDGGTGTTNEQFF
TRBV19	-	TRBJ2-7	CASSMVGHFNEQYF
TRBV4-1	-	TRBJ2-5	CASSQEQGRWETQYF
TRBV6-1	-	TRBJ1-4	CASSGTGGLFF
TRBV15	-	TRBJ2-7	CATSRDGEGYEQYF
TRBV7-6	-	TRBJ2-1	CASSLGTGGNEQFF
TRBV5-6	-	TRBJ2-2	CASSFPDGELFF
TRBV28	-	TRBJ2-7	CASSPTTGYEQYF
TRBV30	-	TRBJ1-3	CAWSRDGRSGNTIYF
TRBV9	-	TRBJ2-7	CASSVGTVGAYEQYF
TRBV19	-	TRBJ1-1	CASAFRRAEAFF
TRBV4-1	-	TRBJ2-2	CASSQQGATVTGELFF
TRBV7-2	-	TRBJ2-3	CASSLGHTSTDTQYF
TRBV25-1	-	TRBJ2-7	CASSEGLTEQYF
TRBV29-1	-	TRBJ1-1	CSLGNGYTEAFF
TRBV5-4	few	TRBJ1-6	CASSYQGEIGSPLHF
TRBV30	-	TRBJ1-6	CAWSAGAPAPLHF
TRBV4-1	-	TRBJ2-7	CASSPGGGTSGTSSYEQYF
TRBV7-2	-	TRBJ2-5	CASSPLAFGEQETQYF
TRBV21-1	-	TRBJ2-5	CASSKETGGIETQYF
TRBV7-9	-	TRBJ1-1	CASSPGQGAYTEAFF
TRBV6-6	-	TRBJ2-5	CASSYAFGETQYF
TRBV5-6	-	TRBJ2-1	CASRGTSYNEQFF